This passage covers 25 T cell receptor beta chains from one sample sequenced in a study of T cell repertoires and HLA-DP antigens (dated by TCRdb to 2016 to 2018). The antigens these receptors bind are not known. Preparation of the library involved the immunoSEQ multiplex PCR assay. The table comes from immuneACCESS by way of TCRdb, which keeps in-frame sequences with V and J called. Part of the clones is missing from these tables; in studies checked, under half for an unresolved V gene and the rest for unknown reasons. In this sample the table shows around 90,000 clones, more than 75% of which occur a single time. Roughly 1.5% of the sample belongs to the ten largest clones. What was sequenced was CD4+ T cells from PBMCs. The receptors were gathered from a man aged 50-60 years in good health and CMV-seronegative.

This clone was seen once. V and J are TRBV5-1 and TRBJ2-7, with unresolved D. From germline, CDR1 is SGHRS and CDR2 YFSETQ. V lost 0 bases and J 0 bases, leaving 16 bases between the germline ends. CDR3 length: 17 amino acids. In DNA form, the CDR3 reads TGCGCCAGCAGCTTGGATCCTCTCGTCCAAAGCTCCTACGAGCAGTACTTC. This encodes CASSLDPLVQSSYEQYF.

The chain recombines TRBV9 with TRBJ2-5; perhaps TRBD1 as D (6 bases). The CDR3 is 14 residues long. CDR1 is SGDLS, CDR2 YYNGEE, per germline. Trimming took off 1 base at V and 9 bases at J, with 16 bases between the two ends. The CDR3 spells CASSVQLGASAQYF. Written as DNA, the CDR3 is TGTGCCAGCAGCGTACAGTTGGGGGCTTCAGCCCAGTACTTC.

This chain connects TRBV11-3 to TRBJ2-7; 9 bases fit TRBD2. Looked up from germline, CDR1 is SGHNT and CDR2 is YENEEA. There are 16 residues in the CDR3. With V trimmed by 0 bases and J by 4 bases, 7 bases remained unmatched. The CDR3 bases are TGTGCCAGCAGCTTAGATCTGGGCGGGAGGGCGTACGAGCAGTACTTC. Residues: CASSLDLGGRAYEQYF.

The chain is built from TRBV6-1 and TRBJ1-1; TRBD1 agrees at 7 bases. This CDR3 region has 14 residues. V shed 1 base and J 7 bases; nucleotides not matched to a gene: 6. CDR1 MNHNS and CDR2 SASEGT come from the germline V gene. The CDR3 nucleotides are TGTGCCAGCAGTGAAGTTAGGGGGCAGGGTGAAGCTTTCTTT. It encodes CASSEVRGQGEAFF.

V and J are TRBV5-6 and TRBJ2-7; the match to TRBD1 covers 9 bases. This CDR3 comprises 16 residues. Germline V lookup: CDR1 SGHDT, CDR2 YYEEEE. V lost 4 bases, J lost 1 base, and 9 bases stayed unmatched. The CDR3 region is CASSLGMGQGSYEQYF. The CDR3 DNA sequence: TGTGCCAGCAGCCTGGGTATGGGACAGGGATCCTACGAGCAGTACTTC.

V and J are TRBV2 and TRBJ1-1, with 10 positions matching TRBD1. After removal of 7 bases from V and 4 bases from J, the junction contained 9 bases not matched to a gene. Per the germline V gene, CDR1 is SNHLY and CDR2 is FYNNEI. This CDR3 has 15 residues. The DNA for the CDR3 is TGTGCCAGCAATTCCAGGACAGGGGGTATCACTGAAGCTTTCTTT. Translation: CASNSRTGGITEAFF. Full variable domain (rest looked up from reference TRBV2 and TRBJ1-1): EPEVTQTPSHQVTQMGQEVILRCVPISNHLYFYWYRQILGQKVEFLVSFYNNEISEKSEIFDDQFSVERPDGSNFTLKIRSTKLEDSAMYFCASNSRTGGITEAFFGQGTRLTVV.

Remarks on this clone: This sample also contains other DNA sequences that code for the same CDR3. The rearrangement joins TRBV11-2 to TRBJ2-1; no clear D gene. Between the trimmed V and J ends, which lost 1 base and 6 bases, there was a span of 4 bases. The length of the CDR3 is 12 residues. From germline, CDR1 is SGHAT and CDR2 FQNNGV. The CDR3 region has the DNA TGTGCCAGCAGCTTAGGATCCAATGAGCAGTTCTTC. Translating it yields CASSLGSNEQFF.

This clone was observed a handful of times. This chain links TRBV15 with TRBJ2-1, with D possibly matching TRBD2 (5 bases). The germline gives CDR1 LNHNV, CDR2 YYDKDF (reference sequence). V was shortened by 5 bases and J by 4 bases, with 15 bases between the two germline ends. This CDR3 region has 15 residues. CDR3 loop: CATSEALGGYNEQFF. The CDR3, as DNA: TGTGCCACCAGCGAAGCTTTAGGAGGTTACAATGAGCAGTTCTTC.

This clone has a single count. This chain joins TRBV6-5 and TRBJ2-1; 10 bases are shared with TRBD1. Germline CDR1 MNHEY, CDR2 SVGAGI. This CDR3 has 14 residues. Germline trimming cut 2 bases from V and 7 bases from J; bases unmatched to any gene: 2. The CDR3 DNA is TGTGCCAGCAGTTACGACAGGGGGCCGAATGAGCAGTTCTTC. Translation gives CASSYDRGPNEQFF.

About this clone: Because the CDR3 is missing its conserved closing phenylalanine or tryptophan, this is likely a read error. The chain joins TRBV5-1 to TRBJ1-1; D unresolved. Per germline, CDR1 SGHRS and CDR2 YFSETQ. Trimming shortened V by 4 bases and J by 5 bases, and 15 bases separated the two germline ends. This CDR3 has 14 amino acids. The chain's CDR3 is CASSGVGWRTEAFL. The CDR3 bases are TGCGCCAGCAGCGGGGTAGGCTGGAGGACTGAAGCTTTCCTT.

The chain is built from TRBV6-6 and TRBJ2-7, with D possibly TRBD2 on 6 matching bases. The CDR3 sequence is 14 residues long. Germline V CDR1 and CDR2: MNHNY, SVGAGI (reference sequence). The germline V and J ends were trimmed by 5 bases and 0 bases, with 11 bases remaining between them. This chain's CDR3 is CASSRPGSSYEQYF. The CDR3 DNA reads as TGTGCCAGCAGTCGACCCGGGAGCTCCTACGAGCAGTACTTC.

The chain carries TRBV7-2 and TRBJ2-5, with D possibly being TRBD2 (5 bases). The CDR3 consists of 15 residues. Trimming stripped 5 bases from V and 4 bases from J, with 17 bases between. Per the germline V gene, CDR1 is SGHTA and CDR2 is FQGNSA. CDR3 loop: CASSTNRAAGETQYF. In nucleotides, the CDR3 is TGTGCCAGCAGCACCAACCGGGCGGCGGGAGAGACCCAGTACTTC.

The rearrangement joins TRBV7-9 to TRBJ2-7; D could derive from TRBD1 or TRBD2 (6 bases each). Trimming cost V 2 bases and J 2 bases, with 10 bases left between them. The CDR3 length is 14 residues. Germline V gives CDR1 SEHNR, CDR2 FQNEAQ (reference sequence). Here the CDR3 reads CASSLKGGPYEQYF. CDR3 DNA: TGTGCCAGCAGCTTAAAGGGGGGCCCCTACGAGCAGTACTTC. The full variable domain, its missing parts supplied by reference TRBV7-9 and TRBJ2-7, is DTGVSQNPRHKITKRGQNVTFRCDPISEHNRLYWYRQTLGQGPEFLTYFQNEAQLEKSRLLSDRFSAERPKGSFSTLEIQRTEQGDSAMYLCASSLKGGPYEQYFGPGTRLTVT.

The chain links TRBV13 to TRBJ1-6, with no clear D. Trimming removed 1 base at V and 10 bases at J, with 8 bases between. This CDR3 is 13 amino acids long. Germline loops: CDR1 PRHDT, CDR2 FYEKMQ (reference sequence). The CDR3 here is CASSLDGESPLHF. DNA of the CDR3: TGTGCCAGCAGCTTAGATGGGGAATCACCCCTCCACTTT.

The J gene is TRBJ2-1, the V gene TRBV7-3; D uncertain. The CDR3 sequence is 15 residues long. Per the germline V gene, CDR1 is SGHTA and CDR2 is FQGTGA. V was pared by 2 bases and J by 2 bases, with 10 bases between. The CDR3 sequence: CASSLFKGTYNEQFF. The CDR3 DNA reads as TGTGCCAGCAGCTTATTCAAAGGGACCTACAATGAGCAGTTCTTC.

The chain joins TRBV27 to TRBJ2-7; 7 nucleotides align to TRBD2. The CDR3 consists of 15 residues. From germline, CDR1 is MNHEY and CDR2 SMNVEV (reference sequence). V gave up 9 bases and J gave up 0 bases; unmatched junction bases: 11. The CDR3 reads CASSLWEGSSYEQYF. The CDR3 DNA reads TGTGCCAGTTCCCTCTGGGAGGGGTCCTCCTACGAGCAGTACTTC.

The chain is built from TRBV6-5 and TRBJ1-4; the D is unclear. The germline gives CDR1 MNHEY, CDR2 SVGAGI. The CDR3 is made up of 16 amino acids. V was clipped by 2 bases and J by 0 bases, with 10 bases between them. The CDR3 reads CASSYRIFATNEKLFF. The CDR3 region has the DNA TGTGCCAGCAGTTACAGGATTTTTGCAACTAATGAAAAACTGTTTTTT.

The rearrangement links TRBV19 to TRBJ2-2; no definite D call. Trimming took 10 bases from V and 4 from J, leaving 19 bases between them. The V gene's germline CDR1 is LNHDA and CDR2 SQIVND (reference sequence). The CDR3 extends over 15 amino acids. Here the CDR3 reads CATYKQTSGTGELFF. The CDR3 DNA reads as TGTGCCACCTACAAACAGACGTCGGGCACCGGGGAGCTGTTTTTT.

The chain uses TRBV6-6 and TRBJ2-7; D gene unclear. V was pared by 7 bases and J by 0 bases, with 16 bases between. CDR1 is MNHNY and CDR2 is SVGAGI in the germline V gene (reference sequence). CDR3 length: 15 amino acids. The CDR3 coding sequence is TGTGCCAGCACTCGGGCCCAGGCAGCCTCCTACGAGCAGTACTTC. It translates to CASTRAQAASYEQYF.

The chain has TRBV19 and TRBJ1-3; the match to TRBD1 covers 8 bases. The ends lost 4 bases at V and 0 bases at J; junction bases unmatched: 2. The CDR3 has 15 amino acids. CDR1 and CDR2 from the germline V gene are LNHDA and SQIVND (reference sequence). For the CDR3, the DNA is TGTGCCAGTAGTAGGGACAGGAGCTCTGGAAACACCATATATTTT. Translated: CASSRDRSSGNTIYF.

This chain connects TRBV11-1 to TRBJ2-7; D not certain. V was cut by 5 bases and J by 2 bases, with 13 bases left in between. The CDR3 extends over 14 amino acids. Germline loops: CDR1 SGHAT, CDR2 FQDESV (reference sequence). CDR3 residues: CASSISVKTYEQYF. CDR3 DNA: TGTGCCAGCAGCATCTCAGTGAAAACCTACGAGCAGTACTTC.

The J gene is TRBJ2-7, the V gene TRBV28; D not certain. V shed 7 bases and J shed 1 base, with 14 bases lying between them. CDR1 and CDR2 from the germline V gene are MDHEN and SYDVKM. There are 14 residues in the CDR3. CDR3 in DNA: TGTGCCAGCACCTTGGACCGGGTTTCCTACGAGCAGTACTTC. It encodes CASTLDRVSYEQYF.

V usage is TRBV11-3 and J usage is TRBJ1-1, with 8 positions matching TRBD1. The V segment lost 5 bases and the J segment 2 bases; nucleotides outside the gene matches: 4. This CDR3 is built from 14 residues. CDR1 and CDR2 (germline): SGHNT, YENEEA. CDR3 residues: CASSPGGPNTEAFF. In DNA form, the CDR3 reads TGTGCCAGCAGCCCAGGGGGCCCAAACACTGAAGCTTTCTTT. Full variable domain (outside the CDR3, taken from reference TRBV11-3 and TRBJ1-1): EAGVVQSPRYKIIEKKQPVAFWCNPISGHNTLYWYLQNLGQGPELLIRYENEEAVDDSQLPKDRFSAERLKGVDSTLKIQPAELGDSAVYLCASSPGGPNTEAFFGQGTRLTVV.

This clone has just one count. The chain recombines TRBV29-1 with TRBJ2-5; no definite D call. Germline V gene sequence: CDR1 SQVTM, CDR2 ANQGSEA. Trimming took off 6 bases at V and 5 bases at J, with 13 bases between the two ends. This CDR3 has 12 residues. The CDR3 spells CSVMRAEETQYF. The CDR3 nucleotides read TGCAGCGTGATGCGAGCTGAGGAGACCCAGTACTTC.

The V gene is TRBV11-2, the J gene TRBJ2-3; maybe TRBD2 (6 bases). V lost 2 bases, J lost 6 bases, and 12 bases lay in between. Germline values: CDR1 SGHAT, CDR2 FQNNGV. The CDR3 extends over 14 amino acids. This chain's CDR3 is CASSLTPRGDTQYF. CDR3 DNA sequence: TGTGCCAGCAGCTTAACCCCCCGGGGGGATACGCAGTATTTT.